This T cell receptor beta chain emerged from a study of blood T cell repertoires in COVID-19. Study as a whole: From the United States, Italy and Spain came samples of acute and convalescent COVID-19. Sources were T cells, B-cell-depleted T cells, or PBMCs; the material itself was cDNA or gDNA.

Patients of the Seattle cohort, enrolled during active infection, were followed longitudinally. This clone was counted a single time. Using immunoSEQ multiplex PCR, the repertoire was profiled, and TCRdb retains in-frame clones only, with some absent. Of some 300,000 clones detected, 90% appear once; the ten largest clones hold 1%. The sequence derives from a woman in her forties with COVID-19, enrolled during active disease. Sequenced material: peripheral blood.

The CDR3, as DNA: TGTGCCAGCAGCCACCCAGACAGGGTCAGCCATACGGCGTACGAGCAGTACTTC. Translated: CASSHPDRVSHTAYEQYF. V and J are TRBV7-2 and TRBJ2-7, with TRBD1 matching over 7 bases. V lost 5 bases and J lost 4; bases outside the gene matches: 20. Germline V gives CDR1 SGHTA, CDR2 FQGNSA. The CDR3 spans 18 residues.